Listed here are 15 T cell receptor beta chains from one sample, sequenced in a study of blood T cell repertoires in COVID-19. Generated by immunoSEQ multiplex PCR, the TCRdb table keeps only in-frame clones and is missing some. This sample yields more than 200,000 clones, of which approximately 84% are seen a single time; approximately 7.9% belongs to the top ten. The specimen sequenced was peripheral blood. These TCRs come from an elderly woman with acute or convalescent COVID-19.

This clone was picked up a small number of times. The rearrangement links TRBV11-1 to TRBJ2-5; 10 positions agree with TRBD1. The germline V gene encodes CDR1 SGHAT and CDR2 FQDESV (reference sequence). V lost 3 bases and J lost 9; bases outside the gene matches: 4. This CDR3 has 13 residues. The CDR3 sequence is CASSFLGQGSQYF. CDR3 nucleotide sequence: TGTGCCAGCAGCTTTTTGGGACAGGGGTCCCAGTACTTC.

The gene calls are TRBV18 and TRBJ1-6; a possible D gene is TRBD1 (5 bases). V was cut by 1 base and J by 9 bases, with 13 bases left in between. Germline loops: CDR1 KGHSH, CDR2 LQKENI. The CDR3 extends over 15 amino acids. CDR3 protein: CASSPLSGVGSPLHF. The CDR3 nucleotides read TGTGCCAGCTCACCACTATCGGGGGTAGGTTCACCCCTCCACTTT.

V gene TRBV2 combines with J gene TRBJ2-2; D is unclear. In germline, CDR1 is SNHLY, CDR2 FYNNEI. The CDR3 is 12 residues long. Between the trimmed V and J ends, which lost 7 bases and 7 bases, there was a span of 10 bases. The CDR3 loop reads CASTSRVGELFF. The CDR3 nucleotides read TGTGCCAGCACGTCCCGGGTCGGGGAGCTGTTTTTT.

A single count supports this clone. The chain has TRBV4-1 and TRBJ2-7; TRBD2 matches at 7 bases. The CDR3 extends over 14 amino acids. V shed 2 bases, J shed 7 bases, and the junction held 8 bases outside the gene matches. CDR1 is MGHRA, CDR2 YSYEKL, per germline. In DNA, the CDR3 is TGCGCCAGCAGCCAACGGAGTAGCGGGTGGGAGCAGTACTTC. Its protein is CASSQRSSGWEQYF.

The rearrangement uses TRBV21-1 and TRBJ1-6; the DNA was not compared with TRBD1, the D call given in the table. TRBV21-1 is tagged as a pseudogene. This CDR3 is 16 amino acids long. This CDR3 is CASSNLGRDINSPLHF. Written as DNA, the CDR3 is TGTGCCAGCAGCAATCTCGGTCGGGACATTAATTCACCCCTCCACTTT.

This sequence joins TRBV10-2 and TRBJ2-6; 8 bases line up with TRBD1. The CDR3 spans 16 residues. The germline V gene has CDR1 WSHSY and CDR2 SAAADI. V dropped 7 bases and J dropped 2; count of bases not matched to a gene: 7. CDR3 residues: CASKDRERTGANVLTF. Here the CDR3 DNA reads TGCGCCAGCAAGGACAGGGAGCGAACTGGGGCCAACGTCCTGACTTTC.

This sequence joins TRBV7-2 and TRBJ1-1; D unclear. The CDR3 covers 14 residues. CDR1 is SGHTA and CDR2 is FQGNSA in the germline V gene. The germline V and J ends were trimmed by 1 base and 3 bases, with 9 bases remaining between them. The CDR3 sequence is CASSLGVRHTEAFF. The CDR3 DNA is TGTGCCAGCAGCTTAGGGGTGCGGCACACTGAAGCTTTCTTT.

The V and J genes are TRBV29-1 and TRBJ1-1; TRBD1 matches 8 bases. Germline V gives CDR1 SQVTM, CDR2 ANQGSEA. V dropped 5 bases and J dropped 4; count of bases not matched to a gene: 6. This CDR3 has 13 amino acids. The CDR3 loop is CSVSRGRGTEAFF. CDR3 nucleotides: TGCAGCGTTTCCAGGGGGCGAGGCACTGAAGCTTTCTTT.

V is TRBV7-8 and J is TRBJ1-3; D ambiguous. There are 16 residues in the CDR3. The V end lost 3 bases, the J end lost 0 bases, and 12 bases lay between the germline ends. From germline, CDR1 is SGHVS and CDR2 FQNEAQ. The CDR3 bases are TGTGCCAGCAGCTTTAATCTGGCCTTCTCTGGAAACACCATATATTTT. Encoded protein: CASSFNLAFSGNTIYF.

This chain joins TRBV7-2 and TRBJ2-5, with a weak D call TRBD1 (7 bases). Trimming took off 8 bases at V and 1 base at J, with 14 bases between the two ends. Germline-derived CDR1 and CDR2 are SGHTA and FQGNSA. CDR3 length: 14 amino acids. The CDR3 bases are TGTGCCAGCGGTTACCAGGGGGGCCAAGAGACCCAGTACTTC. The encoded protein is CASGYQGGQETQYF.

This chain connects TRBV5-1 to TRBJ2-5; D is perhaps TRBD1 (6 bases). This CDR3 has 14 amino acids. The ends were cut back, 3 bases at V and 5 bases at J, with 14 bases in the middle. Germline CDR1 reads SGHRS; CDR2 reads YFSETQ. CDR3: CASSWAGTSETQYF. In DNA, the CDR3 is TGCGCCAGCAGCTGGGCCGGGACAAGTGAGACCCAGTACTTC.

The chain recombines TRBV4-1 with TRBJ2-1; 8 nucleotides align to TRBD2. The CDR3 covers 18 residues. V lost 1 base to trimming and J lost 6 bases; unmatched junction nucleotides: 14. Germline-derived CDR1 and CDR2 are MGHRA and YSYEKL. CDR3 DNA: TGCGCCAGCAGCCAAGTTGATCTTGGGCTAGCGGGCTTCAATGAGCAGTTCTTC. Amino acid sequence: CASSQVDLGLAGFNEQFF.

On this clone itself: In the same sample, other DNA sequences code for this CDR3. V is TRBV19 and J is TRBJ2-5, with 9 positions matching TRBD1. The V gene end was trimmed by 6 bases and the J gene end by 3 bases; junction bases not matched to a gene: 2. CDR1 and CDR2 from the germline V gene are LNHDA and SQIVND (reference sequence). This CDR3 has 13 residues. As DNA, the CDR3 is TGTGCCAGTAGCAGGGACAGGGAAGAGACCCAGTACTTC. It yields the protein CASSRDREETQYF.

The V gene is TRBV3-1 (or the pseudogene TRBV3-2), the J gene TRBJ2-7; 7 bases align to TRBD2. This CDR3 is 15 amino acids long. V was pared by 1 base and J by 6 bases, with 9 bases of the junction left unmatched. Germline loops: CDR1 LGHDT, CDR2 YNNKEL (reference sequence). The CDR3 reads CASSQVMAGAPEQYF. The CDR3 DNA is TGTGCCAGCAGCCAAGTTATGGCGGGAGCCCCCGAGCAGTACTTC.

The chain employs TRBV7-9 and TRBJ2-7; D gene ambiguous. CDR1 and CDR2 from the germline V gene are SEHNR and FQNEAQ (reference sequence). Between the trimmed V and J ends, which lost 2 bases and 0 bases, there was a span of 17 bases. This CDR3 is 17 amino acids long. CDR3 sequence reads: CASSLYPPEFYSYEQYF. The CDR3 coding sequence is TGTGCCAGCAGCTTATACCCCCCCGAGTTCTACTCCTACGAGCAGTACTTC.